This TCR beta chain was obtained from a study of Graves' ophthalmopathy and Graves' hyperthyroidism. Study results and limitations: A 13-signature model separated ophthalmopathy from stable hyperthyroidism, reaching about 88% sensitivity and approximately 81% specificity cross-validated.

Using RNA transcripts, the TCR beta CDR3 regions were amplified. Second-round multiplex PCR came after first-round RT-PCR with HTBI primers. TCRdb used MiXCR to reprocess the multiplex PCR reads, holding one entry per CDR3 protein. The data show roughly 480,000 distinct CDR3 sequences, around an eighth seen once. Germline-derived CDR1 and CDR2 are SGHTA and FQGTGA. CDR3 length: 13 residues. V lost 2 bases to trimming and J lost 5 bases, with 9 bases between them. Ophthalmopathy donors' eye disease showed moderate-to-severe activity, CAS of at least 3, NOSPECS of at least 4 and duration under 3 months. Reliance was placed on clinical symptoms, serum thyroxine, TRAb, thyroid ultrasound and orbital computed tomography for diagnosis. This clonotype came up many times. Antigen: not known.

This receptor was taken from a woman aged 30 to 39 with Graves' ophthalmopathy. Sample: blood. The genes are TRBV7-3 and TRBJ1-1; D perhaps matches TRBD1 (6 bases). Here the CDR3 reads CASSLQGMTEAFF. CDR3 DNA: TGTGCCAGCAGCTTACAGGGGATGACTGAAGCTTTCTTT.